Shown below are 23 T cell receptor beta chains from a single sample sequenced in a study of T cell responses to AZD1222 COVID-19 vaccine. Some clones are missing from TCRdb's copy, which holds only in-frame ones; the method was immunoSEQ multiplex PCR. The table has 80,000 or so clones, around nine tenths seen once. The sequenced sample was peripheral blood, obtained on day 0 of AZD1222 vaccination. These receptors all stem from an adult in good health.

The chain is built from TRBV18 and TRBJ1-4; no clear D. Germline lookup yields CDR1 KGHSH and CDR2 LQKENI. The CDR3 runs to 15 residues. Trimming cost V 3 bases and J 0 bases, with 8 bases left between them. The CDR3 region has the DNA TGTGCCAGCTCACCTTTTGAAACAACTAATGAAAAACTGTTTTTT. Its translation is CASSPFETTNEKLFF.

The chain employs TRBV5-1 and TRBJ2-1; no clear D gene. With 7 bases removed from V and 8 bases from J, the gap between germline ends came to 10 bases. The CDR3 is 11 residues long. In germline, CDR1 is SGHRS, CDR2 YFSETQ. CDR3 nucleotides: TGCGCCAGCGCCCGGTCTTATGAGCAGTTCTTC. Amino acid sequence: CASARSYEQFF.

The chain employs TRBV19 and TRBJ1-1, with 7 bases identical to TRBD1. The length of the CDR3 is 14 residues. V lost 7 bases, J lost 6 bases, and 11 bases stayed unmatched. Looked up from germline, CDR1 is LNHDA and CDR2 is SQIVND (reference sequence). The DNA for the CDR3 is TGTGCCAGTAACGATTACCCCGGGACAGCTGAAGCTTTCTTT. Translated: CASNDYPGTAEAFF.

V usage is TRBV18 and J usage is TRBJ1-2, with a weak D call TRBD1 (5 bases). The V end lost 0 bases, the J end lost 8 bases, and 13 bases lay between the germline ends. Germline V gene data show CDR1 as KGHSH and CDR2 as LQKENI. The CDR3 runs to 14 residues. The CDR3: CASSPPNGGDGYTF. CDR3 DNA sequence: TGTGCCAGCTCACCACCGAACGGGGGGGACGGCTACACCTTC.

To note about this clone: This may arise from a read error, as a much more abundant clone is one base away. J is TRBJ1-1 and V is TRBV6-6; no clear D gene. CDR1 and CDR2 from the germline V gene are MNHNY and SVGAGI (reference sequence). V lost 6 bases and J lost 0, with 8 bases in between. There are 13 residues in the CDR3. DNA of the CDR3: TGTGCCAGCAGCCTACAGATGAACACTGAAGCTTTCTTT. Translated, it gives CASSLQMNTEAFF.

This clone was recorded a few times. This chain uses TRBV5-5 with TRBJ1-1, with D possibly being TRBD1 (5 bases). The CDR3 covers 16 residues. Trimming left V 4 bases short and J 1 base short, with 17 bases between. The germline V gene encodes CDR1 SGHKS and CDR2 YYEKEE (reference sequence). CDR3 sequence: CASSPDSLLRNTEAFF. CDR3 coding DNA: TGTGCCAGCAGCCCTGACAGCCTATTAAGGAACACTGAAGCTTTCTTT.

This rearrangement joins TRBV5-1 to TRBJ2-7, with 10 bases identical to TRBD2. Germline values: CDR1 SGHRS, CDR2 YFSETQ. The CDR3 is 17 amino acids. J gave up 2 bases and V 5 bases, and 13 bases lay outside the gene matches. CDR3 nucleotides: TGCGCCAGCAGTTCCTCTACCACAAGCGGGAGGGCCTACGAGCAGTACTTC. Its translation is CASSSSTTSGRAYEQYF.

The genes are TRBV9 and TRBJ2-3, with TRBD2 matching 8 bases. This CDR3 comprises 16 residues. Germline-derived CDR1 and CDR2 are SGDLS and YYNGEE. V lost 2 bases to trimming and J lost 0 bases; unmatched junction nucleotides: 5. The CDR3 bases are TGTGCCAGCAGCGTTCTTCTAGCGGGTAGCACAGATACGCAGTATTTT. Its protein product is CASSVLLAGSTDTQYF.

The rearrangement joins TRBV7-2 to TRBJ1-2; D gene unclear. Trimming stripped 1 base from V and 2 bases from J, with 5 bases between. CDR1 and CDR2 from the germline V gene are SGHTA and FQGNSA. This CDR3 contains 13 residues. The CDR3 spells CASSLDGNYGYTF. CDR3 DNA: TGTGCCAGCAGCTTAGACGGGAACTATGGCTACACCTTC.

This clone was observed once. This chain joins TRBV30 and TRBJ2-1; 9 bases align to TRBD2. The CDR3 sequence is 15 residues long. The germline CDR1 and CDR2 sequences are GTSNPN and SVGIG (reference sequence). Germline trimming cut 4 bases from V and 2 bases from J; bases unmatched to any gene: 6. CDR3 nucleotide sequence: TGTGCCTGGAATAGCGGGAGAGGGGCCTACAATGAGCAGTTCTTC. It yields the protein CAWNSGRGAYNEQFF.

DNA of the CDR3: TGTGCCAGCAGCAACGGAGAGGGGCCAGTATTAGAAAAACTGTTTTTT. It is translated as CASSNGEGPVLEKLFF. The chain employs TRBV7-9 and TRBJ1-4; D is perhaps TRBD1 (5 bases). CDR3 length: 16 amino acids. Between the trimmed V and J ends, which lost 5 bases and 8 bases, there was a span of 21 bases. CDR1 is SEHNR, CDR2 FQNEAQ, per germline (reference sequence).

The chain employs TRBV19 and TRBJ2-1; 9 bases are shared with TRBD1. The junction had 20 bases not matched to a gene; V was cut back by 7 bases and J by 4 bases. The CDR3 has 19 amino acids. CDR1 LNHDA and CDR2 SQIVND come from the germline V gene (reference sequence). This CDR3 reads CASIRRPGQGRRGYNEQFF. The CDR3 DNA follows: TGTGCCAGTATAAGACGACCGGGACAGGGAAGGCGAGGGTACAATGAGCAGTTCTTC.

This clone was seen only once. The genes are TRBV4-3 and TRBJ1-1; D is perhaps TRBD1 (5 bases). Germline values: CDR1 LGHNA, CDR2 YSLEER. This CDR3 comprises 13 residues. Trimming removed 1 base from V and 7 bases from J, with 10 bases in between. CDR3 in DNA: TGCGCCAGCAGCCAAGTGGTGGGGGGTGAAGCTTTCTTT. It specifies CASSQVVGGEAFF.

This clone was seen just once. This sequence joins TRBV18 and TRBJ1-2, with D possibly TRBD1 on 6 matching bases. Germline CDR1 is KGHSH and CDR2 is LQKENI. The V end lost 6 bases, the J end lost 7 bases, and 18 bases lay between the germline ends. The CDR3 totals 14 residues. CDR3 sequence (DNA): TGTGCCAGCTCTACCTCGCAGGGGACCGGTGGCTACACCTTC. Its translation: CASSTSQGTGGYTF.

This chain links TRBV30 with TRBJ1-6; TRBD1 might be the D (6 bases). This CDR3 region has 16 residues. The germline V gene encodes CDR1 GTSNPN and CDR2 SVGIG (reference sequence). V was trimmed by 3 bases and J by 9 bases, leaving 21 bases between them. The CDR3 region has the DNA TGTGCCTGGAGGCGGGGGCGGGAGACAGCTGGTTCACCCCTCCACTTT. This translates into CAWRRGRETAGSPLHF.

The CDR3, as DNA: TGCAGCGTTGCATCAGATACGCAGTATTTT. Protein: CSVASDTQYF. The chain uses TRBV29-1 and TRBJ2-3; no definite D call. The CDR3 runs to 10 residues. The germline V and J ends were trimmed by 4 bases and 4 bases, with 3 bases remaining between them. Germline V gene sequence: CDR1 SQVTM, CDR2 ANQGSEA.

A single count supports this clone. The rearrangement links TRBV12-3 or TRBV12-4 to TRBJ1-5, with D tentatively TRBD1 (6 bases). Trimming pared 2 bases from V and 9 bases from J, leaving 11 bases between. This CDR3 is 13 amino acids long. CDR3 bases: TGTGCCAGCAGTTTAAATGGGGGGGCGCCCCAGCATTTT. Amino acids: CASSLNGGAPQHF.

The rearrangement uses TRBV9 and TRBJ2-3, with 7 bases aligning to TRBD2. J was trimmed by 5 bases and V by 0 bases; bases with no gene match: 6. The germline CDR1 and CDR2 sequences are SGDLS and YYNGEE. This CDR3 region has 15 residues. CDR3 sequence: CASSVGGGDGDTQYF. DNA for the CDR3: TGTGCCAGCAGCGTAGGGGGAGGGGATGGAGATACGCAGTATTTT.

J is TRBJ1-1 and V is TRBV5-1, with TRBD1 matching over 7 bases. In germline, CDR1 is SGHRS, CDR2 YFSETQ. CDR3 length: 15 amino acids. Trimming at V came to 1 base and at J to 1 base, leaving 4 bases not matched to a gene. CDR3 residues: CASSLMAGGNTEAFF. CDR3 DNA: TGCGCCAGCAGCTTGATGGCAGGGGGGAACACTGAAGCTTTCTTT.

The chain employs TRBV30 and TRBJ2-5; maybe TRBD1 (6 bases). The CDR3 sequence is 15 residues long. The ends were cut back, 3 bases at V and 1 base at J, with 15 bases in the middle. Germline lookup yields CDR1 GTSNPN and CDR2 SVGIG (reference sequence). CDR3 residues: CAWRTTRDTQETQYF. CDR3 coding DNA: TGTGCCTGGAGAACCACCCGGGACACCCAAGAGACCCAGTACTTC.

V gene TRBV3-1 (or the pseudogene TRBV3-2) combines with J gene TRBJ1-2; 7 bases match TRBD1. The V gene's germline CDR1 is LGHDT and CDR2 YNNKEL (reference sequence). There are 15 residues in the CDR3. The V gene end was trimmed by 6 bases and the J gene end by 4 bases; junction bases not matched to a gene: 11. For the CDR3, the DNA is TGTGCCAGCAGGGACAGATGGGCAGGGGGCTATGGCTACACCTTC. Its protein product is CASRDRWAGGYGYTF.

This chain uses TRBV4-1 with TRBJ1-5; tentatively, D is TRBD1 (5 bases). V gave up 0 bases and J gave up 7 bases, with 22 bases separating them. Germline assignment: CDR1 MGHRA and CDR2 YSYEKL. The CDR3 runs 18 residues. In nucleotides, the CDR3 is TGCGCCAGCAGCCAAGATAGCCCTGGAGGCAGGGCGAGGCAGCCCCAGCATTTT. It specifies CASSQDSPGGRARQPQHF.

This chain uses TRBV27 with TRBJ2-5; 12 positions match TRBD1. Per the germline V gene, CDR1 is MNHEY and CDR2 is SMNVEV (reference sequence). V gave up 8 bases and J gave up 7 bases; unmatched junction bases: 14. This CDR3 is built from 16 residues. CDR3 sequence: CASGPIGTGGDRTQYF. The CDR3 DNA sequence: TGTGCCAGCGGGCCGATCGGGACAGGGGGCGATCGGACCCAGTACTTC.